The 27 T cell receptor beta chains reported below all come from one sample, sequenced in a study of blood T cell repertoires in COVID-19. Measured with immunoSEQ multiplex PCR; TCRdb has only the in-frame clones, and not every one. The sample includes more than 200,000 clones, more than 85% seen only once; the top ten take 10%. Sequenced sample: peripheral blood. The receptors here all came from a woman aged 50 to 60 with COVID-19, enrolled during active disease.

This sequence joins TRBV3-1 (or the pseudogene TRBV3-2) and TRBJ2-3, with 9 nucleotides matching TRBD2. This CDR3 contains 14 residues. The trim removed 1 base at V and 4 bases at J, leaving 0 bases unmatched. Germline CDR1 is LGHDT and CDR2 is YNNKEL (reference sequence). The CDR3 here is CASSQASGADTQYF. The CDR3 DNA follows: TGTGCCAGCAGCCAAGCTAGCGGGGCAGATACGCAGTATTTT.

The rearrangement links TRBV27 to TRBJ1-1; 11 nucleotides match TRBD1. V trimming: 3 bases; J trimming: 4 bases; junction bases outside the gene matches: 4. In germline, CDR1 is MNHEY, CDR2 SMNVEV (reference sequence). CDR3 length equals 15 residues. CDR3 sequence: CASSFTGTGGTEAFF. The CDR3 nucleotides read TGTGCCAGCAGTTTTACCGGGACAGGGGGCACTGAAGCTTTCTTT.

The chain joins TRBV19 to TRBJ2-4; a weak D match, TRBD1 (6 bases). V shed 3 bases and J shed 8 bases, with 20 bases lying between them. The CDR3 covers 16 residues. Germline assignment: CDR1 LNHDA and CDR2 SQIVND (reference sequence). CDR3 sequence: CASSMGARGPSDIQYF. CDR3 in DNA: TGTGCCAGTAGTATGGGGGCCAGGGGCCCTTCCGACATTCAGTACTTC.

This sequence joins TRBV19 and TRBJ2-3, with D perhaps TRBD1 (6 bases). Trimming removed 2 bases from V and 1 base from J, with 13 bases in between. Germline CDR1 reads LNHDA; CDR2 reads SQIVND (reference sequence). This CDR3 is built from 16 residues. The CDR3 reads CASSISQGFGTDTQYF. CDR3 nucleotide sequence: TGTGCCAGTAGTATAAGTCAGGGGTTTGGCACAGATACGCAGTATTTT.

The chain combines TRBV7-2 with TRBJ1-1, with TRBD1 identical over 10 bases. CDR3 length: 13 amino acids. The germline gives CDR1 SGHTA, CDR2 FQGNSA. The ends lost 5 bases at V and 7 bases at J; junction bases unmatched: 4. This chain's CDR3 is CASSMGQGIEAFF. The CDR3 nucleotides read TGTGCCAGCAGCATGGGACAGGGGATTGAAGCTTTCTTT. The whole variable domain, filled in from reference TRBV7-2 and TRBJ1-1, reads GAGVSQSPSNKVTEKGKDVELRCDPISGHTALYWYRQSLGQGLEFLIYFQGNSAPDKSGLPSDRFSAERTGGSVSTLTIQRTQQEDSAVYLCASSMGQGIEAFFGQGTRLTVV.

The chain is built from TRBV9 and TRBJ1-2; 10 bases are shared with TRBD1. Germline V lookup: CDR1 SGDLS, CDR2 YYNGEE. The junction had 12 bases not matched to a gene; V was cut back by 4 bases and J by 6 bases. This CDR3 comprises 16 residues. The CDR3 nucleotides are TGTGCCAGCAGCCAGATGACAGGGGGCGGATTGGATGGCTACACCTTC. Its protein product is CASSQMTGGGLDGYTF.

The rearrangement links TRBV27 to TRBJ1-2; 9 bases fit TRBD1. This CDR3 contains 15 residues. From germline, CDR1 is MNHEY and CDR2 SMNVEV (reference sequence). The V and J ends lost 5 bases and 4 bases, in that order; junction bases with no gene match: 8. This CDR3 is CASSPATGGIYGYTF. CDR3 nucleotides: TGTGCCAGCAGTCCAGCGACAGGGGGGATCTATGGCTACACCTTC.

This chain uses TRBV18 with TRBJ1-1, with a possible D match to TRBD1 (6 bases). CDR3 length: 14 residues. The ends were cut back, 4 bases at V and 2 bases at J, with 11 bases in the middle. Germline-derived CDR1 and CDR2 are KGHSH and LQKENI. CDR3 sequence reads: CASSQDRPNTEAFF. CDR3 coding DNA: TGTGCCAGCTCACAGGACAGACCAAACACTGAAGCTTTCTTT.

This rearrangement joins TRBV10-3 to TRBJ1-5; TRBD1 matches 10 bases. Germline V gives CDR1 ENHRY, CDR2 SYGVKD. CDR3 length equals 17 residues. J gave up 2 bases and V 5 bases, and 9 bases lay outside the gene matches. CDR3 sequence (DNA): TGTGCCATCAGTTCTGGGACAGGGGATCGAGGCAATCAGCCCCAGCATTTT. Translation gives CAISSGTGDRGNQPQHF.

The chain employs TRBV11-2 and TRBJ2-1; 12 nucleotides line up with TRBD2. The length of the CDR3 is 15 residues. The V segment lost 5 bases and the J segment 8 bases; nucleotides outside the gene matches: 7. Germline V gives CDR1 SGHAT, CDR2 FQNNGV. The CDR3: CASSPSGGAGYEQFF. The CDR3 nucleotides read TGTGCCAGCAGCCCTAGCGGGGGGGCCGGGTATGAGCAGTTCTTC.

This clone has just one count. The rearrangement links TRBV28 to TRBJ1-5; the match to TRBD1 covers 9 bases. The CDR3 has 14 amino acids. The V gene's germline CDR1 is MDHEN and CDR2 SYDVKM. With 4 bases clipped from V and 4 bases from J, the junction kept 2 bases outside the gene matches. In DNA, the CDR3 is TGTGCCAGCAGTTACAGGGGGCGGAATCAGCCCCAGCATTTT. Amino acids: CASSYRGRNQPQHF. The full variable domain, in which reference TRBV28 and TRBJ1-5 provide the parts outside the CDR3, is DVKVTQSSRYLVKRTGEKVFLECVQDMDHENMFWYRQDPGLGLRLIYFSYDVKMKEKGDIPEGYSVSREKKERFSLILESASTNQTSMYLCASSYRGRNQPQHFGDGTRLSIL.

The chain carries TRBV5-4 and TRBJ2-7, with 7 bases aligning to TRBD2. This CDR3 is 16 amino acids long. The germline CDR1 and CDR2 sequences are SGHNT and YYREEE (reference sequence). The V gene end was trimmed by 4 bases and the J gene end by 3 bases; junction bases not matched to a gene: 13. Here the CDR3 reads CASSRPAWGGGYEQYF. The CDR3 region has the DNA TGTGCCAGCAGCCGTCCCGCATGGGGCGGGGGCTACGAGCAGTACTTC.

This clone was found once. This sequence joins TRBV6-5 and TRBJ2-6; D remains unclear. CDR3 length equals 15 residues. V was clipped by 2 bases and J by 1 base, with 6 bases between them. Germline-derived CDR1 and CDR2 are MNHEY and SVGAGI. CDR3 DNA sequence: TGTGCCAGCAGTTACGTCCTATCTGGGGCCAACGTCCTGACTTTC. Amino acid sequence: CASSYVLSGANVLTF.

The chain couples TRBV30 to TRBJ1-5; perhaps TRBD1 as D (5 bases). Germline V gene sequence: CDR1 GTSNPN, CDR2 SVGIG (reference sequence). The CDR3 extends over 13 amino acids. Trimming left V 2 bases short and J 3 bases short, with 8 bases between. The DNA for the CDR3 is TGTGCCTGGAGTAAGGGGATCAATCAGCCCCAGCATTTT. Protein product: CAWSKGINQPQHF.

This clone has only a few counts. CDR3 sequence reads: CASSLRVETFF. In nucleotides, the CDR3 is TGTGCCAGCAGTCTGAGAGTAGAAACTTTCTTT. The rearrangement joins TRBV12-3 or TRBV12-4 to TRBJ1-1; D is unresolved. This CDR3 is 11 amino acids long. Trimming took 5 bases from V and 12 from J, leaving 13 bases between them.

The V gene is TRBV21-1, the J gene TRBJ1-6; the table names TRBD1, a call not compared with the DNA. TRBV21-1 is a pseudogene segment. CDR3 length equals 15 residues. The DNA for the CDR3 is TGTGCCAGCAGCAGAGAAGGGACAGCTTATTCACCCCTCCACTTT. Translated, it gives CASSREGTAYSPLHF.

This sequence joins TRBV27 and TRBJ2-7; TRBD1 is a possible D gene (5 bases). This CDR3 contains 14 residues. V lost 1 base and J lost 6, with 13 bases in between. The V gene's germline CDR1 is MNHEY and CDR2 SMNVEV (reference sequence). This CDR3 is CASSLWGETLEQYF. The CDR3 region has the DNA TGTGCCAGCAGTTTATGGGGCGAAACCCTCGAGCAGTACTTC.

In DNA, the CDR3 is TGTGCCAGCAGCGACAGAGGCAGGGCTGGCTACACCTTC. It translates to CASSDRGRAGYTF. This rearrangement joins TRBV7-2 to TRBJ1-2, with a weak D call TRBD1 (5 bases). CDR3 length: 13 residues. V lost 5 bases and J lost 7, with 14 bases in between. Germline CDR1 SGHTA, CDR2 FQGNSA.

In its sample, this clone was seen once. The gene calls are TRBV19 and TRBJ2-3; D unresolved. Germline-derived CDR1 and CDR2 are LNHDA and SQIVND (reference sequence). Deletions cut 4 bases from V and 6 bases from J, with 8 bases between. This CDR3 spans 12 amino acids. As DNA, the CDR3 is TGTGCCAGTAGTAAATCGAGGGATACGCAGTATTTT. This gives the protein CASSKSRDTQYF. Together with reference TRBV19 and TRBJ2-3, the CDR3 gives the full variable domain: DGGITQSPKYLFRKEGQNVTLSCEQNLNHDAMYWYRQDPGQGLRLIYYSQIVNDFQKGDIAEGYSVSREKKESFPLTVTSAQKNPTAFYLCASSKSRDTQYFGPGTRLTVL.

This clone appeared once. The J gene is TRBJ1-2, the V gene TRBV29-1; a possible D gene is TRBD1 (6 bases). The CDR3 runs 15 residues. Trimming took off 7 bases at V and 6 bases at J, with 24 bases between the two ends. Germline CDR1 and CDR2: SQVTM and ANQGSEA. The CDR3 DNA reads as TGCAGCGCCTCTTTTGGCAACAGGGTTGGGGATGGCTACACCTTC. This gives the protein CSASFGNRVGDGYTF.

V and J are TRBV6-5 and TRBJ2-5; the match to TRBD1 covers 9 bases. V shed 2 bases, J shed 5 bases, and the junction held 6 bases outside the gene matches. There are 15 residues in the CDR3. Germline V CDR1 and CDR2: MNHEY, SVGAGI. CDR3 in amino acids: CASSYRGTGMETQYF. The CDR3 DNA sequence: TGTGCCAGCAGTTACCGAGGGACAGGGATGGAGACCCAGTACTTC.

The rearrangement uses TRBV7-2 and TRBJ2-3, with 9 bases identical to TRBD2. The CDR3 is 18 residues long. The trim removed 5 bases at V and 4 bases at J, leaving 16 bases unmatched. From germline, CDR1 is SGHTA and CDR2 FQGNSA. CDR3 nucleotide sequence: TGTGCCAGCAGCCACACCCGGGGCGGGGGGGCCGTCGCAGATACGCAGTATTTT. Translating it yields CASSHTRGGGAVADTQYF.

The gene calls are TRBV6-5 and TRBJ1-1, with D perhaps TRBD1 (6 bases). Trimming stripped 3 bases from V and 5 bases from J, with 10 bases between. CDR1 MNHEY and CDR2 SVGAGI come from the germline V gene. The CDR3 contains 13 residues. CDR3 residues: CASSYTGSTEAFF. Written as DNA, the CDR3 is TGTGCCAGCAGTTATACAGGGTCAACTGAAGCTTTCTTT.

This rearrangement joins TRBV20-1 to TRBJ1-2; D ambiguous. Trimming stripped 3 bases from V and 6 bases from J, with 8 bases between. The CDR3 runs 11 residues. In germline, CDR1 is DFQATT, CDR2 SNEGSKA (reference sequence). CDR3 sequence: CSASHRDGYTF. The CDR3 DNA sequence: TGCAGTGCTAGTCATCGGGATGGCTACACCTTC.

CDR3 DNA sequence: TGTGCCAGTAGTAAGTCGCGGGGGAGTGACGAGCAGTACTTC. Its translation is CASSKSRGSDEQYF. This sequence joins TRBV19 and TRBJ2-7, with 7 bases fitting TRBD2. V was clipped by 4 bases and J by 5 bases; unmatched bases: 8. Germline V gene lookup returns CDR1 LNHDA and CDR2 SQIVND (reference sequence). The length of the CDR3 is 14 residues.

The V call is TRBV10-2, the J call TRBJ1-1; 7 bases line up with TRBD1. Germline CDR1 WSHSY, CDR2 SAAADI. V trimming: 7 bases; J trimming: 2 bases; junction bases outside the gene matches: 4. The CDR3 is made up of 13 amino acids. CDR3 loop: CASMGQPNTEAFF. The CDR3 region has the DNA TGCGCCAGCATGGGACAGCCTAACACTGAAGCTTTCTTT.

The J gene is TRBJ2-1, the V gene TRBV5-1; 8 nucleotides match TRBD1. Germline values: CDR1 SGHRS, CDR2 YFSETQ. This CDR3 has 14 amino acids. Unmatched junction bases numbered 3, after V lost 1 base and J lost 6 bases. CDR3: CASSLSQGANEQFF. The CDR3 coding sequence is TGCGCCAGCAGCTTGAGCCAGGGGGCCAATGAGCAGTTCTTC.